The T cell receptor beta chain described here comes from a study of blood T cells in healthy people across ages. Primers used in a second PCR of about 7 to 12 cycles were a sample-barcoded 5' primer and a J-beta primer mix. TCRdb processed the 5' RACE reads anew with MiXCR; each CDR3 protein has one entry. Here the sample spans around 2 million distinct CDR3 sequences, about 39% being singletons. Material: blood. This sequence originates from a human donor in good health.

The CDR3 region has the DNA TGCGCCAGCAGCTTCGACCCGGGACAGGGGGCTTACGAGCAGTACTTC. Protein: CASSFDPGQGAYEQYF. The rearrangement uses TRBV5-1 and TRBJ2-7, with 12 bases fitting TRBD1. CDR1 and CDR2 from the germline V gene are SGHRS and YFSETQ. This CDR3 is built from 16 residues. V trimming: 2 bases; J trimming: 4 bases; junction bases outside the gene matches: 7.